Shown below are 4 T cell receptor beta chains from a single sample sequenced in a study of CD8 T cells in ankylosing spondylitis. TCRdb independently ran MiXCR on the 5' RACE reads; one entry per CDR3 protein. In the table there are 670,000 or so distinct CDR3 sequences, about 20% of which are singletons. The antigens these receptors bind are not known. Findings of the study overall: Eight highly homologous variants made up a TCR beta motif, and this motif appeared characteristic of ankylosing spondylitis blood.

The material sequenced was blood, either unsorted or a sorted T cell fraction (not recorded which). The receptors originated from a male donor with ankylosing spondylitis.

This clonotype has just a few counts. The chain carries TRBV12-3 or TRBV12-4 and TRBJ2-7; TRBD1 agrees at 8 bases. There are 14 residues in the CDR3. V shed 4 bases, J shed 3 bases, and the junction held 5 bases outside the gene matches. In nucleotides, the CDR3 is TGTGCCAGCAGTTCCCTCAGGGGGCTCTACGAGCAGTACTTC. It encodes CASSSLRGLYEQYF.

The DNA of the CDR3 is TGTGCCACCAGTGATACACGACAGGTTGATAGCAATCAGCCCCAGCATTTT. It specifies CATSDTRQVDSNQPQHF. The chain employs TRBV24-1 and TRBJ1-5; D is perhaps TRBD1 (6 bases). CDR1 and CDR2 (germline): KGHDR, SFDVKD. Trimming left V 3 bases short and J 0 bases short, with 14 bases between. The CDR3 length is 17 residues.

The chain uses TRBV12-3 or TRBV12-4 and TRBJ1-2, with D perhaps matching TRBD1 (6 bases). Deletions cut 6 bases from V and 9 bases from J, with 20 bases between. The CDR3 length is 14 residues. DNA for the CDR3: TGTGCCAGCAGCCCGGGACAACCCCAGTTGAGCTACACCTTC. This codes for CASSPGQPQLSYTF.

This clonotype was detected ten times or more. The chain carries TRBV4-2 and TRBJ1-5; D is perhaps TRBD1 (5 bases). Trimming shortened V by 0 bases and J by 7 bases, and 10 bases separated the two germline ends. CDR3 length: 14 amino acids. CDR1 is LGHNA, CDR2 YNFKEQ, per germline. CDR3: CASSQDGREQPQHF. The DNA for the CDR3 is TGTGCCAGCAGCCAAGATGGCAGGGAACAGCCCCAGCATTTT.